This TCR beta chain is drawn from a study of CD8+ T cells in alopecia areata. Study information: Treatment with tofacitinib (6 to 18 months) was followed by 6 months off drug.

Germline CDR1 and CDR2: SGHNT and YYREEE (reference sequence). V was pared by 0 bases and J by 8 bases, with 15 bases between. This CDR3 spans 15 amino acids. Reverse transcription of extracted RNA yielded cDNA, which provided the sequencing template. TCRdb's table, derived via immunoSEQ multiplex PCR, lists solely in-frame clones and lacks some. The sample lists around 140,000 clones, about 51% occurring once. Described treatment: oral pan-JAK inhibitor, 5-10 mg twice daily. This clone has a handful of counts. The V gene is TRBV5-4, the J gene TRBJ2-1; tentatively, D is TRBD1 (5 bases). This sample comprised CD8+ T cells sorted from blood, obtained at week 4, from a patient treated with tofacitinib. The TCR sequence derives from a human donor with alopecia areata. The CDR3 here is CASSLVIQGRDEQFF. The CDR3 DNA reads TGTGCCAGCAGCTTGGTGATTCAGGGCAGGGATGAGCAGTTCTTC.